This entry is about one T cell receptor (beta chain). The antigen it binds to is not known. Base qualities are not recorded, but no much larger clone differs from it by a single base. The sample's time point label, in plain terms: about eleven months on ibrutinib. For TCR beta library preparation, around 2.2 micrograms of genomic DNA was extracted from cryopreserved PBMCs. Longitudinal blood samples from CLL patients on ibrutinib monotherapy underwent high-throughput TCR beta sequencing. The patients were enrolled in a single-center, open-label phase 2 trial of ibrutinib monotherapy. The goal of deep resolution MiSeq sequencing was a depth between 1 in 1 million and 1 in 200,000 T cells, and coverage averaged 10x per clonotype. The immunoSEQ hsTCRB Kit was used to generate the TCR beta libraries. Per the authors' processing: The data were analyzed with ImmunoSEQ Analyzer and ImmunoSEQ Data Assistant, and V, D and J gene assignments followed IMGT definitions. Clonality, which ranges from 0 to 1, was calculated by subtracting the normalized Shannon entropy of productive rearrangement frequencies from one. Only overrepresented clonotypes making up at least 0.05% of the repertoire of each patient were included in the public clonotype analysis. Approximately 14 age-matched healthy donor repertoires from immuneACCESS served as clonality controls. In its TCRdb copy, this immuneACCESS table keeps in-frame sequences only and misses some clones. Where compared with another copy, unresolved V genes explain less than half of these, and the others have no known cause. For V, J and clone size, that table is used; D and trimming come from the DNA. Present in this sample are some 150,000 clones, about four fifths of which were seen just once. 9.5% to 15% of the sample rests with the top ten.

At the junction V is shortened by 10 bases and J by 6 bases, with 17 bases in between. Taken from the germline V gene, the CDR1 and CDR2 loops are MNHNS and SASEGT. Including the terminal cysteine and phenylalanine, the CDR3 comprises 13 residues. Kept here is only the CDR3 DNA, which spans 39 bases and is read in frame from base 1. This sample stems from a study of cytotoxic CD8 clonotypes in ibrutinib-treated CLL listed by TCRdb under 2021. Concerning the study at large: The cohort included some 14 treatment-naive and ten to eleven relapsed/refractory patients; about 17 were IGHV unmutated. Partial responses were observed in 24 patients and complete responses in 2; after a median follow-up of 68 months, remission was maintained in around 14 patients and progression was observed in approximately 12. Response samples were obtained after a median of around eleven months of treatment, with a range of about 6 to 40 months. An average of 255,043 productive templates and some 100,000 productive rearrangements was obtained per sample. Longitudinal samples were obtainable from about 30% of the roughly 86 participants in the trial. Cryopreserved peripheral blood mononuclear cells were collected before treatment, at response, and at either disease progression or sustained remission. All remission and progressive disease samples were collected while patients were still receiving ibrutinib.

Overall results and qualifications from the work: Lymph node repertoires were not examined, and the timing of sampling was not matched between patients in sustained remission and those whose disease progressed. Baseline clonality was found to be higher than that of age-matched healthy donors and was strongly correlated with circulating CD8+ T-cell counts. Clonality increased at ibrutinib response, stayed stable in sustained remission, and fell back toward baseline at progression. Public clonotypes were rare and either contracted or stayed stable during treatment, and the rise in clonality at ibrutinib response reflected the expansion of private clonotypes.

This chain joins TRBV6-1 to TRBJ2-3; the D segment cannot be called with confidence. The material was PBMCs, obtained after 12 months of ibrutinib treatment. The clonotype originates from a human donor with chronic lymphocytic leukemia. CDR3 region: CATKKTHGDTQYF. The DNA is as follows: TGTGCCACCAAAAAAACCCATGGGGATACGCAGTATTTT.